The present T cell receptor beta chain was sequenced within a study of CD8 T cells in ankylosing spondylitis. Using its own MiXCR run on the 5' RACE reads, TCRdb lists one record per CDR3 protein. The repertoire holds some 300,000 distinct CDR3 sequences, with around 21% as singletons. Deletions cut 8 bases from V and 3 bases from J, with 10 bases between. Germline values: CDR1 MDHEN, CDR2 SYDVKM. The CDR3 has 13 amino acids. The TCR was taken from a female donor with ankylosing spondylitis or in good health (not recorded which). The chain is built from TRBV28 and TRBJ2-2; TRBD1 or TRBD2 may be the D gene (6 bases each). Source material: blood, either unsorted or a sorted T cell fraction (not recorded which). The CDR3 reads CASDRRDTGELFF. CDR3 bases: TGTGCCAGCGACAGGAGGGACACCGGGGAGCTGTTTTTT.